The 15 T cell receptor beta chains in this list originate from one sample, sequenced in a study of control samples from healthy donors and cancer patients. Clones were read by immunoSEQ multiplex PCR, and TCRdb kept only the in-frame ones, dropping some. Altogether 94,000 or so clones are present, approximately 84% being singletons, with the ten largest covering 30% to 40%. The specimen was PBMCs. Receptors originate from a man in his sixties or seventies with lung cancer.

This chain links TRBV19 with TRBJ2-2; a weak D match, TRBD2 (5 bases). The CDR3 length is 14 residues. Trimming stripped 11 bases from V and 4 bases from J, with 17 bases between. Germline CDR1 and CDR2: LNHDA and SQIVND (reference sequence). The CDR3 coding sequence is TGTGCCGTCTCGGACGGGGTGTTCACCGGGGAGCTGTTTTTT. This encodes CAVSDGVFTGELFF.

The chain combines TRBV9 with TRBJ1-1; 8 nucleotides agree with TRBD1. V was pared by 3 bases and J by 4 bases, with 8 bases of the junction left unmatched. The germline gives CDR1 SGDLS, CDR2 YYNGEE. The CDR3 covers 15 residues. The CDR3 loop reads CASSGPGQGGTEAFF. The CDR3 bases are TGTGCCAGCAGCGGCCCCGGACAGGGTGGCACTGAAGCTTTCTTT.

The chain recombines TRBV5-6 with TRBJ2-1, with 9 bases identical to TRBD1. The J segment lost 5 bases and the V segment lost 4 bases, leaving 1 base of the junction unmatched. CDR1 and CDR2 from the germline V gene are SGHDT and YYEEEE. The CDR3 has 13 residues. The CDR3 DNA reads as TGTGCCAGCAGCAGGACAGGGGACAATGAGCAGTTCTTC. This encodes CASSRTGDNEQFF.

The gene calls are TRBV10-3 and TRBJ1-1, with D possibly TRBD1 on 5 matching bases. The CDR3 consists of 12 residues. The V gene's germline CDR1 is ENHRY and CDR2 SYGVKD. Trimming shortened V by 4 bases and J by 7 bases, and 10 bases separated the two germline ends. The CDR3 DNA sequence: TGTGCCATCAGTGTGGGGGGGAATGAAGCTTTCTTT. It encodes CAISVGGNEAFF.

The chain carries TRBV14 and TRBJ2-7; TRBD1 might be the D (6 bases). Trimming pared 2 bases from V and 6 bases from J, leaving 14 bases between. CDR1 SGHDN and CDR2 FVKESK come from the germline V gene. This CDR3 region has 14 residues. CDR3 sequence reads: CASSQTVTGREQYF. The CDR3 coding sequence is TGTGCCAGCAGCCAAACGGTTACAGGGCGCGAGCAGTACTTC.

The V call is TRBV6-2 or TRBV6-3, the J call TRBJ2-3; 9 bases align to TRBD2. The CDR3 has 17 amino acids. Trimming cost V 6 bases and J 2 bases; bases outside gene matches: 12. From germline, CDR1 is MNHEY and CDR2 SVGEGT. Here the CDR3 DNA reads TGTGCCAGCAGCCCCATGGCGGGCGGGGGGGCCACAGATACGCAGTATTTT. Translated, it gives CASSPMAGGGATDTQYF.

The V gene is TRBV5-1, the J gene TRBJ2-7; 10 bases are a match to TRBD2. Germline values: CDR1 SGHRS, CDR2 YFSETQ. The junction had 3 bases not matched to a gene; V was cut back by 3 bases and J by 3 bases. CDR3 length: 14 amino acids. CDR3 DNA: TGCGCCAGCAGCTCACTAGCGGGGAACTACGAGCAGTACTTC. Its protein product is CASSSLAGNYEQYF.

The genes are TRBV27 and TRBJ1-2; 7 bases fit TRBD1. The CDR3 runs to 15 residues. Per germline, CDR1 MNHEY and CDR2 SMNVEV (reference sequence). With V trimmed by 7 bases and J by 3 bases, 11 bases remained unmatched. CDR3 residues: CASKRIQGGHYGYTF. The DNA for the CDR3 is TGTGCCAGCAAAAGAATTCAGGGGGGACACTATGGCTACACCTTC.

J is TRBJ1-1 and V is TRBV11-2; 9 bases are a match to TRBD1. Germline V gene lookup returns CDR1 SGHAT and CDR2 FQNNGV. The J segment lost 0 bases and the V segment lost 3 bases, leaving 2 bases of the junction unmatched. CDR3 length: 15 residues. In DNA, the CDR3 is TGTGCCAGCAGCTTGGGACAGGGTATGAACACTGAAGCTTTCTTT. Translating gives CASSLGQGMNTEAFF.

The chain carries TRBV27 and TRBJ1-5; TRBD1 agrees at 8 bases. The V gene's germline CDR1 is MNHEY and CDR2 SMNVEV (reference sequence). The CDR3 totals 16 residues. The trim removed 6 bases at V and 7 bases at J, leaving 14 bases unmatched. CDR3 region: CASRTYGQGGNQPQHF. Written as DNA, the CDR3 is TGTGCCAGCAGGACCTACGGACAGGGTGGAAACCAGCCCCAGCATTTT.

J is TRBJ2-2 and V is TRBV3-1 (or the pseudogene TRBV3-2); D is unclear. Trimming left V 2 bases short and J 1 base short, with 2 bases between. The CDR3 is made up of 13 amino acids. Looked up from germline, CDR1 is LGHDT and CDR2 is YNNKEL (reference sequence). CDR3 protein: CASSQKNTGELFF. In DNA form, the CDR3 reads TGTGCCAGCAGCCAAAAGAACACCGGGGAGCTGTTTTTT.

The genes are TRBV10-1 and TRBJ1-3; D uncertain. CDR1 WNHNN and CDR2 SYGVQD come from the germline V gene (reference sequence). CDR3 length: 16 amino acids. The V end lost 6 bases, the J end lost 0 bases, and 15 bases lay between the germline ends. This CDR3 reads CASRSQPSSSGNTIYF. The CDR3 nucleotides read TGCGCCAGCAGGTCCCAGCCGTCGAGCTCTGGAAACACCATATATTTT.

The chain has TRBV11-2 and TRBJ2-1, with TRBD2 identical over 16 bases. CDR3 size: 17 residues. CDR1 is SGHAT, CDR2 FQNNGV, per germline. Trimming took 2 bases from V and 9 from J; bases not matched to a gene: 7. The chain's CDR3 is CASSLYGTSGGAIEQFF. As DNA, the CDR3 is TGTGCCAGCAGCTTATATGGGACTAGCGGGGGGGCGATTGAGCAGTTCTTC.

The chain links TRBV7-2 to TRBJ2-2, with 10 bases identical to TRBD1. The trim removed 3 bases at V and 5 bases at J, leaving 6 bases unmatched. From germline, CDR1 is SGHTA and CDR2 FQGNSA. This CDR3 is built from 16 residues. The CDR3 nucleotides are TGTGCCAGCAGCTTTAAGCCGGGACAGGGGACCGGGGAGCTGTTTTTT. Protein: CASSFKPGQGTGELFF.

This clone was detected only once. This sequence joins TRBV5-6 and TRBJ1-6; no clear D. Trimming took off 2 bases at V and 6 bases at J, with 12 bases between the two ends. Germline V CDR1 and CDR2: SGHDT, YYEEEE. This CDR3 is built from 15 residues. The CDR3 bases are TGTGCCAGCAGCTTTCTAACACAGCTTAATTCACCCCTCCACTTT. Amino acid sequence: CASSFLTQLNSPLHF.